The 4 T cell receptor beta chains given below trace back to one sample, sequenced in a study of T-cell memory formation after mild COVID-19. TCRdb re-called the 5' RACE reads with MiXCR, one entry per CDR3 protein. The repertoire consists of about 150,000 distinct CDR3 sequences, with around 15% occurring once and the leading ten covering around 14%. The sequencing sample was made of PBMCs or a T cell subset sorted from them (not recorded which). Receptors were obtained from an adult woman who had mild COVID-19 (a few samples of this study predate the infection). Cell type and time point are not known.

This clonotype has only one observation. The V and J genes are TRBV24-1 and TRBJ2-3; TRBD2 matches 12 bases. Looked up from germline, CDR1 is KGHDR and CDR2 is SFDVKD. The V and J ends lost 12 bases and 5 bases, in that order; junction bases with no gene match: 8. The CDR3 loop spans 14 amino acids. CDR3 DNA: TGTGCCGTTCAGACTAGCGGGAGAGGAGATACGCAGTATTTT. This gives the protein CAVQTSGRGDTQYF.

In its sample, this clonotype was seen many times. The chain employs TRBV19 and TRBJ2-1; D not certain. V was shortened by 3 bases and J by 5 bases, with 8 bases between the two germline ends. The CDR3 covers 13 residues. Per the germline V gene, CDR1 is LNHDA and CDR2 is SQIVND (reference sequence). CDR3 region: CASSIIDDNEQFF. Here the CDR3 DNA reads TGTGCCAGTAGTATCATCGACGACAATGAGCAGTTCTTC. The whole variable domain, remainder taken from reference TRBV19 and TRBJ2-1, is DGGITQSPKYLFRKEGQNVTLSCEQNLNHDAMYWYRQDPGQGLRLIYYSQIVNDFQKGDIAEGYSVSREKKESFPLTVTSAQKNPTAFYLCASSIIDDNEQFFGPGTRLTVL.

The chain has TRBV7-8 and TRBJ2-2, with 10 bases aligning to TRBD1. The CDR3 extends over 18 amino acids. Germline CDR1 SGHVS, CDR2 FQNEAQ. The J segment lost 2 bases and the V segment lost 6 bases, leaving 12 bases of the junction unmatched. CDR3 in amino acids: CASRHPAGTGVNTGELFF. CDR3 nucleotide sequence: TGTGCCAGCAGACATCCAGCTGGGACAGGGGTCAACACCGGGGAGCTGTTTTTT.

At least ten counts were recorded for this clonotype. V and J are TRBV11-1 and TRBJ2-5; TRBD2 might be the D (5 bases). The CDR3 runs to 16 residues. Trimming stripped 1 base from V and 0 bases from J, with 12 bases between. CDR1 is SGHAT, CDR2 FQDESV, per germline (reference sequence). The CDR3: CASSLGLGSYQETQYF. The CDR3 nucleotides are TGTGCCAGCAGCTTAGGTCTGGGGAGTTACCAAGAGACCCAGTACTTC.